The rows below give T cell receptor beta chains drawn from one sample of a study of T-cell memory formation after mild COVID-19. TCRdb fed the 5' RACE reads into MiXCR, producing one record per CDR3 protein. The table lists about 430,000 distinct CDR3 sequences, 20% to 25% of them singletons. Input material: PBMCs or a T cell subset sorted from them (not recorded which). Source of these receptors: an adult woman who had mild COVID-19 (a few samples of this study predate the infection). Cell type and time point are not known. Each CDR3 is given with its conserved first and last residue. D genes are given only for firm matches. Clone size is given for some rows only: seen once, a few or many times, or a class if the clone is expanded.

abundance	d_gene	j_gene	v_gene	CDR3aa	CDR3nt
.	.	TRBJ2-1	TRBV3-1	CASSRGSGLYNEQFF	TGTGCCAGCAGCCGGGGAAGCGGTCTTTACAATGAGCAGTTCTTC
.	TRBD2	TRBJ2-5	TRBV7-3	CASSLTSGRAETQYF	TGTGCCAGCAGCTTAACTAGCGGGAGGGCAGAGACCCAGTACTTC
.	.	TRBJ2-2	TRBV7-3	CASSLQRAGNTGELFF	TGTGCCAGCAGCTTACAGAGGGCGGGGAACACCGGGGAGCTGTTTTTT
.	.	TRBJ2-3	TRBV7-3	CASSLMDSSTDTQYF	TGTGCCAGCAGCTTAATGGACAGCAGCACAGATACGCAGTATTTT
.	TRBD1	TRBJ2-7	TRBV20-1	CSALKGASGYEQYF	TGCAGTGCTTTAAAGGGGGCTTCGGGCTACGAGCAGTACTTC
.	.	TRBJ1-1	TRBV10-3	CAIADRPNTEAFF	TGTGCCATCGCCGACAGGCCGAACACTGAAGCTTTCTTT
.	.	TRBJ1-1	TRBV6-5	CASSPLRVAGEAFF	TGTGCCAGCAGTCCGCTCAGGGTCGCTGGGGAAGCTTTCTTT
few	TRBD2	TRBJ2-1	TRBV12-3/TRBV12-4	CASSFRLAGGRVRDEQFF	TGTGCCAGCAGTTTTAGACTAGCGGGAGGAAGAGTGAGGGATGAGCAGTTCTTC
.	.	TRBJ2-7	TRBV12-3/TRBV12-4	CASGPSYEQYF	TGTGCCAGCGGGCCCTCCTACGAGCAGTACTTC
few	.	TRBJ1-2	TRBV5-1	CASSLGALGGNYGYTF	TGCGCCAGCAGCTTGGGGGCCCTTGGGGGGAACTATGGCTACACCTTC
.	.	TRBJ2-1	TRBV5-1	CASSSEGLNEQFF	TGCGCCAGCAGCTCTGAGGGACTGAATGAGCAGTTCTTC
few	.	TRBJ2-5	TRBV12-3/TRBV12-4	CASSLPATQETQYF	TGTGCCAGCAGTTTGCCCGCTACACAAGAGACCCAGTACTTC
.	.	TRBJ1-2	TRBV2	CASSEGGWGYTF	TGTGCCAGCAGTGAAGGGGGTTGGGGCTACACCTTC
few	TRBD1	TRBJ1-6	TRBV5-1	CASSPKGQGGSPLHF	TGCGCCAGCAGCCCGAAGGGACAGGGAGGGTCACCCCTCCACTTT
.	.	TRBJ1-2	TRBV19	CASSMGGGVYGYTF	TGTGCCAGTAGTATGGGAGGCGGCGTGTATGGCTACACCTTC
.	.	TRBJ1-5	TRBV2	CASSLSTDSNQPQHF	TGTGCCAGCAGCCTAAGTACAGATAGCAATCAGCCCCAGCATTTT
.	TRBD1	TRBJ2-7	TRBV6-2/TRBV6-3	CASRTGVEEQYF	TGTGCCAGCAGAACAGGGGTAGAAGAGCAGTACTTC
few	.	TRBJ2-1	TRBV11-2	CASSLDWAAISYNEQFF	TGTGCCAGCAGCTTAGATTGGGCAGCCATATCCTACAATGAGCAGTTCTTC
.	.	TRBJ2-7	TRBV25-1	CASSRDTPYNF	TGTGCCAGCAGTCGGGACACCCCGTATAACTTC
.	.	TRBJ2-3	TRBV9	CASSVGSGLTPTDTQYF	TGTGCCAGCAGCGTAGGGTCAGGACTGACCCCCACAGATACGCAGTATTTT
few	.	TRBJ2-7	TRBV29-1	CSVAGPGPLGTEQYF	TGCAGCGTTGCAGGTCCCGGGCCGCTTGGGACCGAGCAGTACTTC
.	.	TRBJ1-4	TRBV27	CASSSWVNEKLFF	TGTGCCAGCAGTTCGTGGGTTAATGAAAAACTGTTTTTT
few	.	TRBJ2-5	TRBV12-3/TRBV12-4	CASSYYGDETQYF	TGTGCCAGCAGTTACTATGGGGACGAGACCCAGTACTTC
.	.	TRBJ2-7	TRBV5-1	CASSFNSLYEQYF	TGCGCCAGCAGCTTCAACAGCCTCTACGAGCAGTACTTC
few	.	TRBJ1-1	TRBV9	CASSVSPRVEDTEAFF	TGTGCCAGCAGCGTTAGTCCCAGGGTGGAGGACACTGAAGCTTTCTTT
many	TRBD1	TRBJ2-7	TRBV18	CASSQDRGKYEQYF	TGTGCCAGCTCACAGGACAGGGGGAAGTACGAGCAGTACTTC
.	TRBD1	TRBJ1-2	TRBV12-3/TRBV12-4	CASRYGTGDDGYTF	TGTGCCAGCAGATACGGGACAGGGGATGACGGCTACACCTTC
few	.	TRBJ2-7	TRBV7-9	CASSAHRDPYEQYF	TGTGCCAGCAGCGCACACAGGGACCCCTACGAGCAGTACTTC
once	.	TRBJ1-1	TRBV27	CASWGSGRRAEAFF	TGTGCCAGCTGGGGGTCAGGGAGAAGGGCTGAAGCTTTCTTT
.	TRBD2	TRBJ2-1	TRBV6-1	CASRSTSGRRNEQFF	TGTGCCAGCAGGAGCACTAGCGGGCGAAGAAATGAGCAGTTCTTC
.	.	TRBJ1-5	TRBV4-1	CASSLAGRGSNQPQHF	TGCGCCAGCAGCCTAGCTGGCAGGGGTAGCAATCAGCCCCAGCATTTT
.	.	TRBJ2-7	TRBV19	CASSTTGTPTYEQYF	TGTGCCAGTAGTACCACAGGGACCCCGACCTACGAGCAGTACTTC
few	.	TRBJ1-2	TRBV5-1	CASLGSEPNYGYTF	TGCGCCAGCCTGGGCAGCGAGCCTAACTATGGCTACACCTTC
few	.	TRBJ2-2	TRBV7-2	CASSLHRGLEAGELFF	TGTGCCAGCAGCCTGCATCGGGGACTGGAAGCCGGGGAGCTGTTTTTT
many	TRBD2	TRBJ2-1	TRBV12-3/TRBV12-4	CASRVETSGAEQFF	TGTGCCAGCAGGGTGGAGACTAGCGGTGCTGAGCAGTTCTTC
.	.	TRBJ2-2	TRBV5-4	CASSLVAGTGELFF	TGTGCCAGCAGCTTGGTGGCAGGCACCGGGGAGCTGTTTTTT
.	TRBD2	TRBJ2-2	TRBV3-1	CASSQDTSGSPGELFF	TGTGCCAGCAGCCAAGATACTAGCGGGAGCCCCGGGGAGCTGTTTTTT
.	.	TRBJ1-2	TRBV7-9	CASSLGEDVGYGYTF	TGTGCCAGCAGCTTAGGAGAGGACGTAGGGTATGGCTACACCTTC
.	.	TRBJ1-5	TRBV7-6	CASSLGSGRGNQPQHF	TGTGCCAGCAGCTTAGGATCCGGGAGAGGCAATCAGCCCCAGCATTTT
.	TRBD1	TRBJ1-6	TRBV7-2	CASRYSGTGRDSPLHF	TGTGCCAGCAGATACTCCGGGACAGGGCGGGATTCACCCCTCCACTTT
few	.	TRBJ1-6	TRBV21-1	CASSKVGIPGQAFSPLHF	TGTGCCAGCAGCAAAGTGGGCATACCGGGACAGGCCTTTTCACCCCTCCACTTT
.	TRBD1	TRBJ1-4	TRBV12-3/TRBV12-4	CASSLDRTGGTLSGEKLFF	TGTGCCAGCAGTTTAGACAGGACAGGGGGCACTCTTTCCGGGGAAAAACTGTTTTTT
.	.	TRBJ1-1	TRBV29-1	CSVVRSTGTEAFF	TGCAGCGTGGTGAGGAGTACGGGCACTGAAGCTTTCTTT
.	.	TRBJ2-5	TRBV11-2	CASSPGGLAQETQYF	TGTGCCAGCAGCCCAGGGGGACTCGCGCAAGAGACCCAGTACTTC
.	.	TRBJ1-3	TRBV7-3	CASSAGYLGNTIYF	TGTGCCAGCAGCGCGGGGTACTTGGGAAACACCATATATTTT
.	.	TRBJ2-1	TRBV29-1	CSVEGNVGAAYNEQFF	TGCAGCGTTGAGGGGAATGTGGGGGCCGCCTACAATGAGCAGTTCTTC
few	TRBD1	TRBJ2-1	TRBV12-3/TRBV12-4	CASSGTAYNEQFF	TGTGCCAGCAGTGGGACAGCATACAATGAGCAGTTCTTC
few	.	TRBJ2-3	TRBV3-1	CASSPLSSTDTQYF	TGTGCCAGCAGCCCCTTGAGTAGCACAGATACGCAGTATTTT
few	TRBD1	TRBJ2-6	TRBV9	CASSPEGQGSPGANVLTF	TGTGCCAGCAGCCCCGAGGGACAGGGAAGCCCTGGGGCCAACGTCCTGACTTTC
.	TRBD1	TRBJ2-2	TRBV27	CASGQGRNTGELFF	TGTGCCAGCGGACAGGGGAGGAACACCGGGGAGCTGTTTTTT
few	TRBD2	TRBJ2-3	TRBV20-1	CSASQTSGDGADTQYF	TGCAGTGCTTCCCAGACTAGCGGGGACGGGGCAGATACGCAGTATTTT
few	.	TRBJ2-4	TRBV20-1	CSARESGNIQYF	TGCAGTGCTAGAGAGTCAGGAAACATTCAGTACTTC
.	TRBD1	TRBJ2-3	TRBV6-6	CASSSRGGMTVGATDTQYF	TGTGCCAGCAGTTCCCGAGGGGGCATGACAGTTGGGGCCACAGATACGCAGTATTTT
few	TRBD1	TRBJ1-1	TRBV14	CASSQDLGQGNTEAFF	TGTGCCAGCAGCCAAGATTTAGGACAGGGCAACACTGAAGCTTTCTTT
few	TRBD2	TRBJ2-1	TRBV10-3	CAITAGDGWDNEQFF	TGTGCCATCACGGCGGGAGATGGGTGGGACAATGAGCAGTTCTTC